These 27 T cell receptor beta chains share one sample of origin, sequenced in a study of cytomegalovirus exposure and HLA in healthy donors. The PCR contained 60 Vbeta and 13 Jbeta primers. The protocol was immunoSEQ multiplex PCR, while the TCRdb copy is restricted to in-frame clones and leaves out a portion. The sample records approximately 210,000 clones, 75% to 80% being singletons. The sequencing input was PBMCs. The source of these receptors is a male donor in good health and CMV-seronegative.

This clone has only one observation. The chain couples TRBV9 to TRBJ1-1; D is possibly TRBD1 (5 bases). Germline CDR1 SGDLS, CDR2 YYNGEE. The CDR3 contains 16 residues. V dropped 4 bases and J dropped 1 base, with 17 bases sitting between them. The CDR3 DNA reads as TGTGCCAGCAGCAAGAGGGGAGGGGCTGGGAACACTGAAGCTTTCTTT. It encodes CASSKRGGAGNTEAFF.

V usage is TRBV4-2 and J usage is TRBJ2-7, with TRBD1 matching over 9 bases. CDR1 is LGHNA and CDR2 is YNFKEQ in the germline V gene. V gave up 4 bases and J gave up 3 bases; unmatched junction bases: 10. The CDR3 is 16 amino acids. This chain's CDR3 is CASSPPRGQGYYEQYF. The DNA for the CDR3 is TGTGCCAGCAGCCCACCGCGGGGACAGGGATACTACGAGCAGTACTTC.

The chain couples TRBV4-3 to TRBJ2-3; D is ambiguous. V shed 0 bases and J shed 2 bases, with 9 bases lying between them. This CDR3 spans 15 amino acids. Germline lookup yields CDR1 LGHNA and CDR2 YSLEER. CDR3 region: CASSQELGNTDTQYF. The CDR3 DNA sequence: TGCGCCAGCAGCCAAGAATTGGGCAACACAGATACGCAGTATTTT.

The V call is TRBV2, the J call TRBJ2-1; 8 nucleotides align to TRBD2. CDR1 and CDR2 (germline): SNHLY, FYNNEI. The CDR3 loop spans 15 amino acids. After removal of 5 bases from V and 0 bases from J, the junction contained 3 bases not matched to a gene. In nucleotides, the CDR3 is TGTGCCAGCAGTCGGAGCGGGGGCTCCTACAATGAGCAGTTCTTC. It is translated as CASSRSGGSYNEQFF. Combining the CDR3 with reference TRBV2 and TRBJ2-1 gives the whole variable domain EPEVTQTPSHQVTQMGQEVILRCVPISNHLYFYWYRQILGQKVEFLVSFYNNEISEKSEIFDDQFSVERPDGSNFTLKIRSTKLEDSAMYFCASSRSGGSYNEQFFGPGTRLTVL.

V usage is TRBV18 and J usage is TRBJ2-2, with TRBD2 matching 7 bases. V was clipped by 5 bases and J by 0 bases; unmatched bases: 6. From germline, CDR1 is KGHSH and CDR2 LQKENI. The CDR3 is made up of 16 amino acids. Here the CDR3 reads CASSLSGGSNTGELFF. CDR3 DNA: TGTGCCAGCTCATTATCGGGAGGCTCGAACACCGGGGAGCTGTTTTTT.

The V gene is TRBV7-2, the J gene TRBJ1-2; possible D gene TRBD1, 5 bases. Germline CDR1 is SGHTA and CDR2 is FQGNSA. Trimming left V 5 bases short and J 8 bases short, with 21 bases between. The CDR3 extends over 15 amino acids. The CDR3, as DNA: TGTGCCAGCAGCGTAGGTTTTCTAGCGACAGACGGCTACACCTTC. Amino acids: CASSVGFLATDGYTF.

The rearrangement joins TRBV1 to TRBJ1-6; the table's D call TRBD1 went unverified against the DNA. TRBV1 corresponds to a pseudogene. This CDR3 has 17 residues. The CDR3 DNA follows: TGCACCAGCAGCCAATCCTCCTACCGGGACAGAAATTCACCCCTCCACTTT. It encodes CTSSQSSYRDRNSPLHF.

The chain has TRBV7-2 and TRBJ2-3, with D perhaps TRBD1 (6 bases). The CDR3 runs to 16 residues. Germline CDR1 reads SGHTA; CDR2 reads FQGNSA. V lost 4 bases, J lost 1 base, and 15 bases lay in between. This CDR3 is CASSSLGAAGTDTQYF. DNA for the CDR3: TGTGCCAGCAGCTCCCTGGGGGCCGCGGGCACAGATACGCAGTATTTT.

This clone is termed medium-sized. The CDR3 DNA sequence: TGTGCCTGGAGGGATGGGGCAGGGGACACCGGGGAGCTGTTTTTT. Translating gives CAWRDGAGDTGELFF. The chain uses TRBV30 and TRBJ2-2; maybe TRBD1 (6 bases). V dropped 3 bases and J dropped 3 bases, with 14 bases sitting between them. This CDR3 has 15 residues. Germline V CDR1 and CDR2: GTSNPN, SVGIG (reference sequence). Combining the CDR3 with reference TRBV30 and TRBJ2-2 gives the whole variable domain SQTIHQWPATLVQPVGSPLSLECTVEGTSNPNLYWYRQAAGRGLQLLFYSVGIGQISSEVPQNLSASRPQDRQFILSSKKLLLSDSGFYLCAWRDGAGDTGELFFGEGSRLTVL.

Only a few counts were recorded for this clone. This rearrangement joins TRBV7-9 to TRBJ2-3, with TRBD2 identical over 7 bases. The V gene's germline CDR1 is SEHNR and CDR2 FQNEAQ (reference sequence). Germline trimming cut 5 bases from V and 0 bases from J; bases unmatched to any gene: 14. The CDR3 loop spans 18 amino acids. The CDR3 DNA reads TGTGCCAGCAGCGGACGGCAATCGACTAGCTCTAGCACAGATACGCAGTATTTT. This encodes CASSGRQSTSSSTDTQYF.

The genes are TRBV29-1 and TRBJ2-7; 7 bases map to TRBD1. The ends lost 1 base at V and 0 bases at J; junction bases unmatched: 3. The CDR3 totals 14 residues. Germline lookup yields CDR1 SQVTM and CDR2 ANQGSEA. The CDR3: CSVEGGQSSYEQYF. The CDR3 nucleotides read TGCAGCGTTGAAGGGGGACAGAGCTCCTACGAGCAGTACTTC.

The chain couples TRBV7-8 to TRBJ2-7; D might be TRBD2 (5 bases). V was cut by 0 bases and J by 3 bases, with 18 bases left in between. The germline CDR1 and CDR2 sequences are SGHVS and FQNEAQ. The CDR3 runs 17 residues. The CDR3, as DNA: TGTGCCAGCAGCTTAGCGTTACTAGGAAGGCAAATCTACGAGCAGTACTTC. Its protein product is CASSLALLGRQIYEQYF.

This rearrangement joins TRBV27 to TRBJ2-3; 8 bases map to TRBD2. Germline V lookup: CDR1 MNHEY, CDR2 SMNVEV (reference sequence). The CDR3 is 14 amino acids. Losses at the gene ends were 4 bases for V and 3 bases for J; bases not matched to a gene: 3. The CDR3 loop is CASSSGGFTDTQYF. DNA of the CDR3: TGTGCCAGCAGTTCGGGGGGGTTTACAGATACGCAGTATTTT.

V gene TRBV28 combines with J gene TRBJ2-7; 7 positions agree with TRBD2. This CDR3 has 15 residues. Germline assignment: CDR1 MDHEN and CDR2 SYDVKM. The ends lost 6 bases at V and 4 bases at J; junction bases unmatched: 12. CDR3 sequence (DNA): TGTGCCAGCAGACCCCAGGGAGGGTCAAAGTACGAGCAGTACTTC. Protein product: CASRPQGGSKYEQYF.

The V and J genes are TRBV12-5 and TRBJ2-2, with 10 positions matching TRBD1. V trimming: 6 bases; J trimming: 0 bases; junction bases outside the gene matches: 4. From germline, CDR1 is LGHNT and CDR2 FRNRAP. The CDR3 has 16 residues. The CDR3 DNA is TGTGCTAGTGGCTCCGGGACAGGGGCGAACACCGGGGAGCTGTTTTTT. Its translation is CASGSGTGANTGELFF.

The chain couples TRBV7-2 to TRBJ1-1, with D tentatively TRBD1 (6 bases). Trimming removed 4 bases from V and 5 bases from J, with 8 bases in between. The CDR3 is 12 amino acids. From germline, CDR1 is SGHTA and CDR2 FQGNSA. The CDR3: CASSSGVTEAFF. In DNA, the CDR3 is TGTGCCAGCAGCTCAGGGGTTACTGAAGCTTTCTTT.

This sequence joins TRBV29-1 and TRBJ1-1; 8 positions agree with TRBD1. J was trimmed by 0 bases and V by 6 bases; bases with no gene match: 6. Germline CDR1 is SQVTM and CDR2 is ANQGSEA. The CDR3 runs 14 residues. The CDR3 DNA reads TGCAGCGTCGACCCGACAGGGGTGAACACTGAAGCTTTCTTT. Translating it yields CSVDPTGVNTEAFF.

The gene calls are TRBV4-3 and TRBJ1-1, with a tentative D call TRBD1 (6 bases). This CDR3 comprises 15 residues. Looked up from germline, CDR1 is LGHNA and CDR2 is YSLEER. Trimming stripped 1 base from V and 0 bases from J, with 9 bases between. The CDR3 protein is CASSQVGTLNTEAFF. The CDR3 DNA reads TGCGCCAGCAGCCAAGTTGGGACACTGAACACTGAAGCTTTCTTT.

The rearrangement joins TRBV5-1 to TRBJ2-7, with 8 bases aligning to TRBD2. The germline CDR1 and CDR2 sequences are SGHRS and YFSETQ. Trimming cost V 2 bases and J 4 bases; bases outside gene matches: 8. The CDR3 extends over 15 amino acids. CDR3 residues: CASSFQAGVGYEQYF. The DNA of the CDR3 is TGCGCCAGCAGCTTCCAAGCGGGAGTTGGGTACGAGCAGTACTTC.

The chain couples TRBV9 to TRBJ1-6, with unresolved D. V dropped 0 bases and J dropped 12 bases, with 10 bases sitting between them. The CDR3 totals 13 residues. CDR1 SGDLS and CDR2 YYNGEE come from the germline V gene. CDR3 coding DNA: TGTGCCAGCAGCGTAGGAAACAGCCGACCCCTCCACTTT. Translated, it gives CASSVGNSRPLHF.

The chain carries TRBV6-5 and TRBJ1-3; TRBD1 is a possible D gene (6 bases). In germline, CDR1 is MNHEY, CDR2 SVGAGI. This CDR3 region has 15 residues. V lost 2 bases and J 8 bases, leaving 16 bases between the germline ends. CDR3 region: CASSYKIQGGYTIYF. CDR3 nucleotides: TGTGCCAGCAGTTACAAGATACAGGGTGGTTACACCATATATTTT.

The rearrangement links TRBV7-2 to TRBJ2-7, with D possibly TRBD2 on 5 matching bases. CDR1 is SGHTA, CDR2 FQGNSA, per germline. CDR3 length: 15 amino acids. V dropped 4 bases and J dropped 4 bases, with 17 bases sitting between them. The chain's CDR3 is CASSSDSHWEYEQYF. The DNA for the CDR3 is TGTGCCAGCAGCTCCGACTCCCACTGGGAGTACGAGCAGTACTTC. Looking up the rest from reference TRBV7-2 and TRBJ2-7 gives the full variable domain: GAGVSQSPSNKVTEKGKDVELRCDPISGHTALYWYRQSLGQGLEFLIYFQGNSAPDKSGLPSDRFSAERTGGSVSTLTIQRTQQEDSAVYLCASSSDSHWEYEQYFGPGTRLTVT.

In regard to this clone: Germline and junction disagree at one end, which may indicate a read error. The V and J genes are TRBV6-5 and TRBJ1-3; D gene ambiguous. CDR1 and CDR2 from the germline V gene are MNHEY and SVGAGI. This CDR3 contains 14 residues. The chain's CDR3 is CASSISRGGNAIYF. The CDR3 nucleotides read TGTGCCAGCAGTATAAGTAGAGGTGGAAACGCCATATATTTT.

This clone came up a few times. The V call is TRBV29-1, the J call TRBJ2-3; 7 positions agree with TRBD2. The germline V gene encodes CDR1 SQVTM and CDR2 ANQGSEA. CDR3 length: 14 residues. Losses at the gene ends were 3 bases for V and 4 bases for J; bases not matched to a gene: 7. The CDR3 region has the DNA TGCAGCGTTGAGGGGGGGAGGGCGGCAGATACGCAGTATTTT. Protein sequence: CSVEGGRAADTQYF.

The chain carries TRBV14 and TRBJ2-2; 7 bases fit TRBD1. The CDR3 extends over 17 amino acids. V trimming: 0 bases; J trimming: 4 bases; junction bases outside the gene matches: 8. Germline CDR1 is SGHDN and CDR2 is FVKESK. The CDR3 loop is CASSQDLGAGGTGELFF. The CDR3, as DNA: TGTGCCAGCAGCCAAGACCTCGGGGCAGGGGGCACCGGGGAGCTGTTTTTT.

This clone was seen a few times. The J gene is TRBJ2-1, the V gene TRBV5-4; TRBD2 matches at 11 bases. CDR1 is SGHNT, CDR2 YYREEE, per germline (reference sequence). CDR3 length: 15 amino acids. Germline trimming cut 0 bases from V and 7 bases from J; bases unmatched to any gene: 3. The CDR3: CASSLGLAGSNEQFF. CDR3 DNA sequence: TGTGCCAGCAGCTTGGGACTAGCGGGGAGTAATGAGCAGTTCTTC.

V usage is TRBV11-2 and J usage is TRBJ2-7, with 9 bases matching TRBD1. The CDR3 consists of 16 residues. The germline gives CDR1 SGHAT, CDR2 FQNNGV. The J segment lost 2 bases and the V segment lost 5 bases, leaving 10 bases of the junction unmatched. The CDR3 DNA reads TGTGCCAGCAGCACCCCAACACAGGGGGCTCCCTACGAGCAGTACTTC. It codes for CASSTPTQGAPYEQYF.